Sequencing of this TCR beta chain was carried out in a study of blood T cell repertoires in COVID-19. V lost 5 bases to trimming and J lost 6 bases; unmatched junction nucleotides: 5. The CDR3 is 16 amino acids. The germline CDR1 and CDR2 sequences are SGHTA and FQGNSA. How the authors handled the data: Reference gene primers were amplified, and this amplification served to estimate nucleated cell counts. The repertoire was sequenced with immunoSEQ multiplex PCR; TCRdb's copy has only in-frame clones and lacks some. The V and J calls and the clone size are those of that table, but D and trimming were determined from the DNA. Of around 250,000 clones listed, more than 85% were seen once; the top ten hold approximately 2.9%.

The chain combines TRBV7-2 with TRBJ2-1, with TRBD2 identical over 15 bases. The clonotype comes from a man aged 35 to 55 who had been exposed to COVID-19. The specimen was PBMCs or T cells enriched from blood (not recorded which). The CDR3 sequence: CASSTGLAGGSNEQFF. The CDR3 DNA is TGTGCCAGCAGCACGGGACTAGCGGGAGGATCCAATGAGCAGTTCTTC. The full variable domain, rest sourced from reference TRBV7-2 and TRBJ2-1, is GAGVSQSPSNKVTEKGKDVELRCDPISGHTALYWYRQSLGQGLEFLIYFQGNSAPDKSGLPSDRFSAERTGGSVSTLTIQRTQQEDSAVYLCASSTGLAGGSNEQFFGPGTRLTVL.